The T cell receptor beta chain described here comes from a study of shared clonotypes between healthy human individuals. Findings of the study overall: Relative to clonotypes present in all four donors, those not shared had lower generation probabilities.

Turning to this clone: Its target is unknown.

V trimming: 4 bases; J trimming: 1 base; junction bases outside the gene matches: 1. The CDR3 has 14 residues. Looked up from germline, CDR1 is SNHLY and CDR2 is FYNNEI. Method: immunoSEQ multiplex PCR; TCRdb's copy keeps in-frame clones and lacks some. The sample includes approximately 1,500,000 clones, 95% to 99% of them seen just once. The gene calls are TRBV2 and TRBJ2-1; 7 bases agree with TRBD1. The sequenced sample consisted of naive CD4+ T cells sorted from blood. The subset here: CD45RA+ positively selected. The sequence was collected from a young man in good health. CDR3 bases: TGTGCCAGCAGTGTGGACAGGTCCTACAATGAGCAGTTCTTC. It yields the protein CASSVDRSYNEQFF.